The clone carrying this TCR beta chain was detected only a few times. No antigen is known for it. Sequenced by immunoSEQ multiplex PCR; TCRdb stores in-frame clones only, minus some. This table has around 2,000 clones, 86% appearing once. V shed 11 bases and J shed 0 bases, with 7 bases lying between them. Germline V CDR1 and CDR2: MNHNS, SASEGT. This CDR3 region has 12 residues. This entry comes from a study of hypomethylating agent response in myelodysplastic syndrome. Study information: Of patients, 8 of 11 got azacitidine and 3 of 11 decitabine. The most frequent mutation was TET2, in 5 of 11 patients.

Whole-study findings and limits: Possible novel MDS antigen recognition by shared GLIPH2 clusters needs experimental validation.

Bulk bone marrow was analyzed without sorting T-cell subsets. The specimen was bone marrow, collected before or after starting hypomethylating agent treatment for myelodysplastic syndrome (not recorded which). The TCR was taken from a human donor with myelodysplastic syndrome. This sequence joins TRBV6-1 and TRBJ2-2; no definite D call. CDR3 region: CAVESNTGELFF. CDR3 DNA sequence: TGTGCCGTCGAATCGAACACCGGGGAGCTGTTTTTT.